This T cell receptor beta chain derives from a study of metastatic and nonmetastatic thyroid tumors. The study's findings and limits: Reported TCR beta diversity, measured in blood and tumor, was significantly higher for malignant thyroid tumors than for benign nodules.

Not a single patient had been given any form of treatment at any point before undergoing thyroid surgery. A note on this clone: Its specificity is not known. An end of the junction does not agree with germline; a read error may underlie this.

With MiXCR, TCRdb reprocessed the PCR reads. The profile shows tens of thousands of clones, around 20% of them singletons. The CDR3 extends over 14 amino acids. From germline, CDR1 is LGHNA and CDR2 YNFKEQ. The rearrangement uses TRBV4-2 and TRBJ2-2; D gene unclear. This receptor was obtained from a female donor with papillary thyroid cancer or a benign thyroid nodule (not recorded which). Some clones in this sample may be carry-over from other donors' samples. The specimen sequenced was blood. CDR3 sequence (DNA): TGTACCAGCAGCTCCCAAATAATTACGGGGGAGCTGTTTTTT. Its protein is CTSSSQIITGELFF.